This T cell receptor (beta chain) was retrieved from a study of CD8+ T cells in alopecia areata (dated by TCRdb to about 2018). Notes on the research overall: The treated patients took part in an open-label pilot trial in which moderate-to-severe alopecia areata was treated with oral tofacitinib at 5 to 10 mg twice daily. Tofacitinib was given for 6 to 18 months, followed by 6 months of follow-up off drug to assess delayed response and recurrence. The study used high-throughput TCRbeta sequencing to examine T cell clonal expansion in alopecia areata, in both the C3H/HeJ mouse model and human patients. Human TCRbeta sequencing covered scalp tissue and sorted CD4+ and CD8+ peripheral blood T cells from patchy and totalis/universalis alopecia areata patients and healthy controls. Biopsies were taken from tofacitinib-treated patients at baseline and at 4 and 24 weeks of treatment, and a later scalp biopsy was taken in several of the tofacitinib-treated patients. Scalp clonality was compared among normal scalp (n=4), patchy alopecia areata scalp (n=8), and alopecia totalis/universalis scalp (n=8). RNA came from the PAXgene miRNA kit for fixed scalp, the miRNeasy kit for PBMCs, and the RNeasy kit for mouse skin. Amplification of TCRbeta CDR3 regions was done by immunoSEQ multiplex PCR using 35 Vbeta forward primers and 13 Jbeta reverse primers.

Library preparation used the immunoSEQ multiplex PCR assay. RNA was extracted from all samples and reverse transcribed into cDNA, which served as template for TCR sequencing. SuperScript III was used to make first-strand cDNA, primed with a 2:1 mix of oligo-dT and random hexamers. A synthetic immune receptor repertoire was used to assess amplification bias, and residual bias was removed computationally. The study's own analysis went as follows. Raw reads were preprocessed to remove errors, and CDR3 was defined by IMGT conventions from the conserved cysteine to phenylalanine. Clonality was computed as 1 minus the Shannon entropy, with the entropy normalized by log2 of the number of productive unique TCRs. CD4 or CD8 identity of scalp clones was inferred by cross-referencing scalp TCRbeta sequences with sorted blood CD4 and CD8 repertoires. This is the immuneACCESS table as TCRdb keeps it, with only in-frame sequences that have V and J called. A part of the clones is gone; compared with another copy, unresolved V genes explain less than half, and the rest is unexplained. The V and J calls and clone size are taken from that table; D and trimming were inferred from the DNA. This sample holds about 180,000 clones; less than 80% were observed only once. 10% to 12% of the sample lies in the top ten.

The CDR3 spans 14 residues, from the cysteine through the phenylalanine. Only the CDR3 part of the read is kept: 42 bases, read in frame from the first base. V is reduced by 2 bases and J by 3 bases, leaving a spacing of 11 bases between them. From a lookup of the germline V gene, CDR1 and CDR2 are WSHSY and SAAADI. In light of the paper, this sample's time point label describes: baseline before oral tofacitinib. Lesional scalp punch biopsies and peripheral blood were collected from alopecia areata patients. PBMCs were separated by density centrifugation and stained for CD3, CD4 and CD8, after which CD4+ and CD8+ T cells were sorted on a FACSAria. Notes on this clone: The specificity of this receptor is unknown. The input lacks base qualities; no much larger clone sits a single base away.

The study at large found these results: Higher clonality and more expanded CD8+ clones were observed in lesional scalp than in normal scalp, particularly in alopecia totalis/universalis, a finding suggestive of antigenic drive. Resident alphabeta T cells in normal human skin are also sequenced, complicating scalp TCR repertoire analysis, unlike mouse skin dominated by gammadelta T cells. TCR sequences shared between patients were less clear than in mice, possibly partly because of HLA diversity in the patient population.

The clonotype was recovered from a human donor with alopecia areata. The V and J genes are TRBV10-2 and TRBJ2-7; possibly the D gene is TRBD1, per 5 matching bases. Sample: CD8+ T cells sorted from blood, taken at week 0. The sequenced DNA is TGCGCCAGCAGTGAGGGCAGGGCGAGCTACGAGCAGTACTTC. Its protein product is CASSEGRASYEQYF.